This entry lists 21 T cell receptor beta chains sequenced from one sample in a study of blood T cell repertoires in COVID-19. TCRdb's copy holds only in-frame clones and misses some; the assay was immunoSEQ multiplex PCR. The sample carries about 190,000 clones, more than 85% recorded once. The sample was peripheral blood. The receptors come from a man aged 35-49 years with active or convalescent COVID-19.

This CDR3 is CASSPSGGDAEAFF. DNA for the CDR3: TGTGCCAGCAGCCCCTCCGGGGGGGACGCTGAAGCTTTCTTT. The chain uses TRBV11-3 and TRBJ1-1; D is possibly TRBD1 (5 bases). The length of the CDR3 is 14 residues. Trimming removed 5 bases at V and 6 bases at J, with 16 bases between. Germline CDR1 is SGHNT and CDR2 is YENEEA.

CDR3 coding DNA: TGTGCCAGCAGCAGGGACTATTTCTCCGAGACCCAGTACTTC. Translation gives CASSRDYFSETQYF. V gene TRBV6-5 combines with J gene TRBJ2-5; 7 nucleotides align to TRBD2. CDR1 and CDR2 (germline): MNHEY, SVGAGI. V trimming: 6 bases; J trimming: 5 bases; junction bases outside the gene matches: 9. CDR3 length: 14 amino acids.

The CDR3 bases are TGCAGTGCCTCAGGGGGAGAGACCCAGTACTTC. This codes for CSASGGETQYF. The rearrangement uses TRBV20-1 and TRBJ2-5; the match to TRBD1 covers 7 bases. With V trimmed by 6 bases and J by 4 bases, 2 bases remained unmatched. CDR1 is DFQATT, CDR2 SNEGSKA, per germline (reference sequence). The length of the CDR3 is 11 residues.

The chain employs TRBV11-3 and TRBJ1-2; tentative D call: TRBD1 (6 bases). Trimming stripped 1 base from V and 3 bases from J, with 12 bases between. The CDR3 has 15 residues. CDR1 SGHNT and CDR2 YENEEA come from the germline V gene. The CDR3 nucleotides are TGTGCCAGCAGCTTAGGATCAGGGACACACTATGGCTACACCTTC. Its protein is CASSLGSGTHYGYTF.

The CDR3 DNA follows: TGTGCCAGCTCATCGGGACAGACCTACGAGCAGTACTTC. Protein sequence: CASSSGQTYEQYF. The chain employs TRBV18 and TRBJ2-7; 7 positions agree with TRBD1. This CDR3 has 13 residues. The V gene's germline CDR1 is KGHSH and CDR2 LQKENI. With V trimmed by 5 bases and J by 2 bases, 3 bases remained unmatched. Combining the CDR3 with reference TRBV18 and TRBJ2-7 gives the whole variable domain NAGVMQNPRHLVRRRGQEARLRCSPMKGHSHVYWYRQLPEEGLKFMVYLQKENIIDESGMPKERFSAEFPKEGPSILRIQQVVRGDSAAYFCASSSGQTYEQYFGPGTRLTVT.

The chain uses TRBV20-1 and TRBJ2-7; maybe TRBD2 (6 bases). The V gene lost 6 bases and the J gene lost 5 bases, with 11 bases spanning the gap. Germline CDR1 DFQATT, CDR2 SNEGSKA (reference sequence). This CDR3 comprises 11 residues. The CDR3 DNA is TGCAGTGCGGCCCGCGGGGACGAGCAGTACTTC. It yields the protein CSAARGDEQYF.

The rearrangement joins TRBV5-6 to TRBJ2-5; 10 bases are a match to TRBD2. CDR1 and CDR2 from the germline V gene are SGHDT and YYEEEE. Trimming removed 2 bases from V and 2 bases from J; junction bases left unmatched: 0. This CDR3 comprises 14 residues. In nucleotides, the CDR3 is TGTGCCAGCAGCTTAGCGGGGGGGCAAGAGACCCAGTACTTC. Amino acid sequence: CASSLAGGQETQYF.

This chain links TRBV19 with TRBJ2-2; TRBD2 might be the D (5 bases). The CDR3 is 12 residues long. Between the trimmed V and J ends, which lost 7 bases and 7 bases, there was a span of 10 bases. The germline gives CDR1 LNHDA, CDR2 SQIVND (reference sequence). The CDR3 is CASNPGYGELFF. The CDR3 DNA reads TGTGCCAGTAACCCGGGGTACGGGGAGCTGTTTTTT.

This clone was observed a few times. V usage is TRBV28 and J usage is TRBJ1-2; possibly TRBD1 for D (6 bases). V lost 2 bases, J lost 6 bases, and 13 bases lay in between. CDR1 is MDHEN and CDR2 is SYDVKM in the germline V gene. The CDR3 spans 14 residues. The CDR3 nucleotides are TGTGCCAGCAGTTTAGGCATTAGGGGGAATGGCTACACCTTC. As protein: CASSLGIRGNGYTF.

The V and J genes are TRBV19 and TRBJ1-5; D not certain. V was cut by 5 bases and J by 4 bases, with 6 bases left in between. The germline V gene has CDR1 LNHDA and CDR2 SQIVND (reference sequence). The CDR3 is made up of 12 amino acids. DNA for the CDR3: TGTGCCAGTAGTTTTAGAAATCAGCCCCAGCATTTT. The encoded protein is CASSFRNQPQHF.

V usage is TRBV5-1 and J usage is TRBJ1-6, with 7 positions matching TRBD1. The CDR3 sequence is 14 residues long. V shed 0 bases and J 10 bases; nucleotides not matched to a gene: 4. Germline CDR1 and CDR2: SGHRS and YFSETQ. The CDR3 is CASSLEGAISPLHF. CDR3 coding DNA: TGCGCCAGCAGCTTGGAGGGGGCCATATCACCCCTCCACTTT.

The chain combines TRBV7-9 with TRBJ2-2, with no clear D. Germline V lookup: CDR1 SEHNR, CDR2 FQNEAQ (reference sequence). V lost 6 bases and J 7 bases, leaving 15 bases between the germline ends. The CDR3 has 14 amino acids. The DNA for the CDR3 is TGTGCCAGCAGGACCGCGGTAGGCGGCGGGGAGCTGTTTTTT. Translated, it gives CASRTAVGGGELFF.

The chain is built from TRBV29-1 and TRBJ1-6; TRBD1 matches 9 bases. The germline V gene has CDR1 SQVTM and CDR2 ANQGSEA. J gave up 8 bases and V 0 bases, and 5 bases lay outside the gene matches. The CDR3 loop spans 15 amino acids. CDR3 coding DNA: TGCAGCGTTGAAGATCCGGGACAGGGTGATTCACCCCTCCACTTT. Translated: CSVEDPGQGDSPLHF.

The chain links TRBV28 to TRBJ2-1; TRBD1 matches at 9 bases. CDR3 length: 15 residues. Germline assignment: CDR1 MDHEN and CDR2 SYDVKM. Trimming removed 6 bases from V and 8 bases from J; junction bases left unmatched: 11. CDR3 sequence: CASSPTGGSGDEQFF. The CDR3 nucleotides are TGTGCCAGCAGCCCGACAGGGGGGAGCGGGGATGAGCAGTTCTTC. Variable domain in full (rest from reference TRBV28 and TRBJ2-1): DVKVTQSSRYLVKRTGEKVFLECVQDMDHENMFWYRQDPGLGLRLIYFSYDVKMKEKGDIPEGYSVSREKKERFSLILESASTNQTSMYLCASSPTGGSGDEQFFGPGTRLTVL.

The J gene is TRBJ2-7, the V gene TRBV30, with 9 bases matching TRBD1. Germline-derived CDR1 and CDR2 are GTSNPN and SVGIG (reference sequence). CDR3 length: 15 amino acids. The junction had 11 bases not matched to a gene; V was cut back by 3 bases and J by 5 bases. This CDR3 is CAWSLAGTGTHEQYF. The CDR3 nucleotides read TGTGCCTGGAGCCTAGCCGGGACAGGGACCCACGAGCAGTACTTC.

The V and J genes are TRBV5-4 and TRBJ2-7; D remains unclear. The CDR3 consists of 13 residues. Trimming removed 4 bases at V and 2 bases at J, with 10 bases between. Germline V gene lookup returns CDR1 SGHNT and CDR2 YYREEE (reference sequence). The CDR3 nucleotides read TGTGCCAGCAGCGATGCGGTTACCTACGAGCAGTACTTC. It encodes CASSDAVTYEQYF.

The chain couples TRBV28 to TRBJ2-1, with 8 bases matching TRBD2. V lost 1 base and J lost 3; bases outside the gene matches: 14. This CDR3 contains 19 residues. Per the germline V gene, CDR1 is MDHEN and CDR2 is SYDVKM. In nucleotides, the CDR3 is TGTGCCAGCAGTTTATCGGGACCCGGGCGTAGCGGGGACTACAATGAGCAGTTCTTC. Residues: CASSLSGPGRSGDYNEQFF.

The chain carries TRBV3-1 (or the pseudogene TRBV3-2) and TRBJ1-1; the D is unclear. This CDR3 has 14 amino acids. V was shortened by 8 bases and J by 0 bases, with 13 bases between the two germline ends. From germline, CDR1 is LGHDT and CDR2 YNNKEL (reference sequence). CDR3 in amino acids: CASAWGGMNTEAFF. CDR3 coding DNA: TGTGCCAGCGCCTGGGGAGGGATGAACACTGAAGCTTTCTTT.

This clone was seen a few times. The rearrangement uses TRBV10-1 and TRBJ2-3, with 10 positions matching TRBD1. Germline values: CDR1 WNHNN, CDR2 SYGVQD (reference sequence). Trimming at V came to 6 bases and at J to 5 bases, leaving 11 bases not matched to a gene. The CDR3 has 16 amino acids. The CDR3 region has the DNA TGCGCCAGCAGCTATACCCGGGACAGGGGCTTAGATACGCAGTATTTT. As protein: CASSYTRDRGLDTQYF.

The chain has TRBV28 and TRBJ1-2; D is ambiguous. V lost 5 bases to trimming and J lost 5 bases, with 21 bases between them. In germline, CDR1 is MDHEN, CDR2 SYDVKM. The length of the CDR3 is 16 residues. The CDR3 DNA reads as TGTGCCAGCAGTCCAAGAGGTCGACCCGATCTGTATGGCTACACCTTC. It translates to CASSPRGRPDLYGYTF.

The chain has TRBV11-3 and TRBJ1-4; a possible D gene is TRBD1 (6 bases). The germline gives CDR1 SGHNT, CDR2 YENEEA. Trimming took 3 bases from V and 5 from J, leaving 10 bases between them. The CDR3 has 14 amino acids. CDR3 residues: CASSFDRTNEKLFF. CDR3 sequence (DNA): TGTGCCAGCAGCTTTGACAGGACGAATGAAAAACTGTTTTTT.